The present entry profiles one T cell receptor beta chain with its context. Its antigen remains unidentified. The record originates from a study of cytotoxic CD8 clonotypes in ibrutinib-treated CLL. Study-wide background: Response samples were drawn at a median of about eleven months of treatment, range 6 to 36. Average yields of around 260,000 productive templates and 94,082 productive rearrangements characterized the samples.

T cells were sequenced at a targeted depth of 1 in 200,000 to 1 in 1 million. TCRdb keeps only in-frame clones here, not all; method: immunoSEQ multiplex PCR. This table has about 160,000 clones, roughly 90% appearing once. With V trimmed by 5 bases and J by 1 base, 4 bases remained unmatched. The CDR3 runs to 15 residues. Germline V lookup: CDR1 SGDLS, CDR2 YYNGEE. Notes on the study in general: Clonality increased at ibrutinib response, then returned toward baseline at progression.

The chain recombines TRBV9 with TRBJ2-1, with 9 nucleotides matching TRBD2. This TCR was recovered from a human donor with chronic lymphocytic leukemia. Sequenced here: PBMCs, sampled at disease progression, from a patient treated with ibrutinib. The CDR3 protein is CASSSSGESYNEQFF. CDR3 in DNA: TGTGCCAGCAGTTCTAGCGGGGAGTCCTACAATGAGCAGTTCTTC.